This T cell receptor (beta chain) was sequenced in a study of shared clonotypes between healthy human individuals. Study-wide context: Contributing individuals were two females and three males aged 18 to 49.

With regard to this clone: Antigen specificity is unknown.

Some clones are missing from TCRdb's copy, which holds only in-frame ones; the method was immunoSEQ multiplex PCR. The sample has roughly 650,000 clones; almost 97% are singletons. Findings and caveats of the study: When compared with the clonotypes that were shared by all four sorted-subset donors, the non-shared clonotypes turned out to have lower generation probabilities.

Sequenced input: naive CD4+ T cells sorted from blood. Stated subset: CD45RA+ positively selected. The sequence came from a woman in her 30s in good health.

Here the CDR3 reads CASSRISGDSYQPQHF. CDR3 nucleotides: TGTGCCAGCTCACGTATATCGGGGGACAGTTATCAGCCCCAGCATTTT. This chain joins TRBV18 and TRBJ1-5, with TRBD1 matching 7 bases. V lost 4 bases, J lost 5 bases, and 11 bases stayed unmatched. This CDR3 comprises 16 residues. The germline gives CDR1 KGHSH, CDR2 LQKENI.